The clone carrying this T cell receptor beta chain has ten or more counts. Antigen: not known. TCRdb re-derived calls from the 5' RACE reads in MiXCR, one entry per CDR3 protein. The table has about 450,000 distinct CDR3 sequences, roughly a quarter seen once. This sample stems from a study of CD8 T cells in ankylosing spondylitis. General observations from the study: Among TCR beta sequences, a motif of roughly 8 highly homologous variants appeared characteristic of ankylosing spondylitis blood. Matched ankylosing spondylitis synovial fluid reportedly showed significant enrichment of disease-linked clones. CD8+ cells made up the disease-linked clones, which were relatively rare in peripheral blood.

The CDR3 consists of 17 residues. The rearrangement joins TRBV1 to TRBJ2-7; the table's D call, TRBD2, was not checked against the DNA. TRBV1 is a listed pseudogene. The sequence derives from a male donor with ankylosing spondylitis. The sequenced sample consisted of blood, either unsorted or a sorted T cell fraction (not recorded which). The CDR3 reads CTSSQDPGLAGVGEQYF. The CDR3 nucleotides are TGCACCAGCAGCCAAGATCCGGGACTAGCGGGAGTTGGGGAGCAGTACTTC.